This TCR beta chain was identified during a study of blood T cells in healthy people across ages. The CDR3 spans 14 residues. Germline values: CDR1 MNHNY, CDR2 SVGAGI (reference sequence). V lost 7 bases, J lost 1 base, and 3 bases stayed unmatched. A second PCR of 7 to 11 cycles used a sample-barcoded 5' primer and a J-beta primer mix. TCRdb processed the 5' RACE reads anew with MiXCR; each CDR3 protein has one entry. The sample has 950,000 to 1,200,000 distinct CDR3 sequences, roughly two fifths seen once; the top ten hold over 10%. Sequencing used blood. The clonotype comes from a man between 18 and 35 years old in good health. The chain carries TRBV6-6 and TRBJ2-3; TRBD2 matches at 9 bases. The CDR3 sequence: CASTIAGGTDTQYF. The CDR3 coding sequence is TGTGCCAGCACAATAGCGGGGGGCACAGATACGCAGTATTTT.